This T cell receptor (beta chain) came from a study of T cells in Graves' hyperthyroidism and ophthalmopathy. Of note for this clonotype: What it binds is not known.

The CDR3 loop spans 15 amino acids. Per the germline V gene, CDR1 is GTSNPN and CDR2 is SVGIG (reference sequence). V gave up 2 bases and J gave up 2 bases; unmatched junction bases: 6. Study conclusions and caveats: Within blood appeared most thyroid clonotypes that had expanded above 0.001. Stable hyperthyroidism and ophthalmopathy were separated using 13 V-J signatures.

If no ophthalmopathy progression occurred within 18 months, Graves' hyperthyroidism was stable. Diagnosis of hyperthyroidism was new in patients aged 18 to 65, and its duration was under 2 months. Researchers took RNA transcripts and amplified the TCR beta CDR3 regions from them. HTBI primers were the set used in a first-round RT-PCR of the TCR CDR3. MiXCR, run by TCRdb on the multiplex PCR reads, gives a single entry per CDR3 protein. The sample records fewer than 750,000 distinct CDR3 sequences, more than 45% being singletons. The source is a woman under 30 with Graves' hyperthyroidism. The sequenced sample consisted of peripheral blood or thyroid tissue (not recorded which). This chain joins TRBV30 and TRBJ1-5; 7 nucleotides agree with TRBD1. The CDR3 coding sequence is TGTGCCTGGAGTAAGGGCGGGACAGGCAATCAGCCCCAGCATTTT. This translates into CAWSKGGTGNQPQHF.